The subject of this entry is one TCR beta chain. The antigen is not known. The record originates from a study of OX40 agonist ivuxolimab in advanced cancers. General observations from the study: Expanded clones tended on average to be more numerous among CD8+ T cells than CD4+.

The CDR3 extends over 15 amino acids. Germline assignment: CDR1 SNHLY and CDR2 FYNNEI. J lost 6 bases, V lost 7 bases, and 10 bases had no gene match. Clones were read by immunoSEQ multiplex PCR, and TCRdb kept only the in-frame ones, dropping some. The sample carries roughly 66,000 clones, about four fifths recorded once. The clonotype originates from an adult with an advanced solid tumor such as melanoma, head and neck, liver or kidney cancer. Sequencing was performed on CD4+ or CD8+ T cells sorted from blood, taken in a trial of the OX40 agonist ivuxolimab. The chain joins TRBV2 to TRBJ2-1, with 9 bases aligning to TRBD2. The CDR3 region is CASTPWGGGANEQFF. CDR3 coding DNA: TGTGCCAGCACCCCGTGGGGCGGGGGGGCCAATGAGCAGTTCTTC.